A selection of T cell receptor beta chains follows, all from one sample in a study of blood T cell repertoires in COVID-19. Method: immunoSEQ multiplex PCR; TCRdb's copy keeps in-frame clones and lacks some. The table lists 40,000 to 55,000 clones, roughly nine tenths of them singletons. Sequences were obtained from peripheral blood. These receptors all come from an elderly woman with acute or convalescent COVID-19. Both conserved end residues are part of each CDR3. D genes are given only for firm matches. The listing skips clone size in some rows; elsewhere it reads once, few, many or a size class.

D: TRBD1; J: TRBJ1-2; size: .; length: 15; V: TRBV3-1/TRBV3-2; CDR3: CASSQVNRGNYGYTF; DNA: TGTGCCAGCAGCCAAGTGAACAGGGGGAACTATGGCTACACCTTC
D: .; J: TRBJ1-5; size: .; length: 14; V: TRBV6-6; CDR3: CASTPDSSNQPQHF; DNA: TGTGCCAGCACACCCGACAGTAGCAATCAGCCCCAGCATTTT
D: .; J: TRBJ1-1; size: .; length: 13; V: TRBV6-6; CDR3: CASSYEANTEAFF; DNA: TGTGCCAGCAGTTATGAAGCGAACACTGAAGCTTTCTTT
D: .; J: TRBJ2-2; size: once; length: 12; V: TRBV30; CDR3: CASPGLHGELFF; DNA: TGTGCCTCGCCGGGACTCCACGGGGAGCTGTTTTTT
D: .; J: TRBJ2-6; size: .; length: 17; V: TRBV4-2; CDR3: CASSQRTVSSGANVLTF; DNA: TGTGCCAGCAGCCAAAGGACAGTCAGCTCTGGGGCCAACGTCCTGACTTTC
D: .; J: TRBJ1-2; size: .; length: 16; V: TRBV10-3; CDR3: CAITDRPLTVTRGYTF; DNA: TGTGCCATCACCGACCGGCCCTTGACAGTTACGCGTGGCTACACCTTC
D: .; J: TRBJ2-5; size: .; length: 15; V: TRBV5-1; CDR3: CASSLENRAQETQYF; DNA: TGCGCCAGCAGCTTGGAGAACAGGGCGCAAGAGACCCAGTACTTC
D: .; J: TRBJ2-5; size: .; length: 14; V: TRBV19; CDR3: CASSMVYRSETQYF; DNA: TGTGCCAGTAGTATGGTCTACCGGTCAGAGACCCAGTACTTC
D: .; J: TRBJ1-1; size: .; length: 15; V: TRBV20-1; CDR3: CSASVAGGGGAEAFF; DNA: TGCAGTGCTAGTGTCGCAGGTGGGGGAGGTGCTGAAGCTTTCTTT
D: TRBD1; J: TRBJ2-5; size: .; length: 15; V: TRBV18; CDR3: CASSLGTGGWETQYF; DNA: TGTGCCAGCTCACTCGGGACAGGGGGCTGGGAGACCCAGTACTTC
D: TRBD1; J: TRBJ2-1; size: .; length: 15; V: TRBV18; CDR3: CASSPRDRDYNEQFF; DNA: TGTGCCAGCTCCCCGAGGGACAGGGATTACAATGAGCAGTTCTTC
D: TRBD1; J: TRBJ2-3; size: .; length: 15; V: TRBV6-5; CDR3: CASRQTGVKVDTQYF; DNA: TGTGCCAGCAGGCAGACAGGGGTGAAGGTGGATACGCAGTATTTT
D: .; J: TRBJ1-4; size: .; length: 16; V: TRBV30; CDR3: CAWAKGPGTTNEKLFF; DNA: TGTGCCTGGGCGAAAGGCCCAGGGACAACTAATGAAAAACTGTTTTTT
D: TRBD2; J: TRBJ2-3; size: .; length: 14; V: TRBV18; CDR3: CASSRGGGTDTQYF; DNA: TGTGCCAGCTCACGCGGGGGGGGCACAGATACGCAGTATTTT
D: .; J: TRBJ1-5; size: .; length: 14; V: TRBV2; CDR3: CASSEEGGNQPQHF; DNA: TGTGCCAGCAGTGAGGAGGGCGGGAATCAGCCCCAGCATTTT
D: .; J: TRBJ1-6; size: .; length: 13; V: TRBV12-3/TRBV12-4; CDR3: CASRRTDNSPLHF; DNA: TGTGCCAGCAGACGGACAGATAATTCACCCCTCCACTTT
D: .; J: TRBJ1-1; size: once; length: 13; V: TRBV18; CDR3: CASSSGQNTEAFF; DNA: TGTGCCAGCTCCTCGGGTCAGAACACTGAAGCTTTCTTT
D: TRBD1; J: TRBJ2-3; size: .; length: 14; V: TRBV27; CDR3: CASMDRHNTDTQYF; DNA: TGTGCCAGCATGGACAGGCATAACACAGATACGCAGTATTTT
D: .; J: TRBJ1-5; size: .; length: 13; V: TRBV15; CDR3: CATSSPGNQPQHF; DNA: TGTGCCACCAGCAGCCCGGGCAATCAGCCCCAGCATTTT
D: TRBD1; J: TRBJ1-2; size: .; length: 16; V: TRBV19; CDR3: CASSTGQGTGDYGYTF; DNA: TGTGCCAGTAGTACGGGACAGGGGACGGGGGACTATGGCTACACCTTC
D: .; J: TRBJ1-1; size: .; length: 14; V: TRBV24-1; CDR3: CATSPPGGGKGAFF; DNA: TGTGCCACCAGCCCCCCGGGAGGGGGAAAGGGTGCTTTCTTT
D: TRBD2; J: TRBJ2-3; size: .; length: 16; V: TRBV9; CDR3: CASSVGTSGGADTQYF; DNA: TGTGCCAGCAGCGTAGGGACTAGCGGGGGGGCAGATACGCAGTATTTT
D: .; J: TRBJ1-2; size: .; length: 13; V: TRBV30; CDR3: CAWGGAGVYGYTF; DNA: TGTGCCTGGGGGGGGGCCGGGGTCTATGGCTACACCTTC
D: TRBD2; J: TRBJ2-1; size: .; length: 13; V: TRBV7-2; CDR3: CASSDGLGGEQFF; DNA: TGTGCCAGCAGCGATGGACTAGGTGGTGAGCAGTTCTTC
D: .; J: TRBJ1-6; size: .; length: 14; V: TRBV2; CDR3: CASRAETDNSPLHF; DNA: TGTGCCAGCAGGGCCGAGACAGATAATTCACCCCTCCACTTT
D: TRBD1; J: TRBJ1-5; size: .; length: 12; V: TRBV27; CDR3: CAAGTVNQPQHF; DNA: TGTGCCGCAGGGACAGTAAATCAGCCCCAGCATTTT
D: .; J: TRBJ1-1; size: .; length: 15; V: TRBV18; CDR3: CASSPQDKGYTEAFF; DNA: TGTGCCAGCTCACCACAAGACAAGGGGTACACTGAAGCTTTCTTT
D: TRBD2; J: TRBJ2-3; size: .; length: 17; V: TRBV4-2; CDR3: CASSPAGLAGGADTQYF; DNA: TGTGCCAGCAGCCCCGCGGGACTAGCGGGGGGTGCAGATACGCAGTATTTT
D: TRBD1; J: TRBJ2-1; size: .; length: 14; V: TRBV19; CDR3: CATETGGGYNEQFF; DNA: TGTGCCACCGAGACAGGGGGGGGATACAATGAGCAGTTCTTC
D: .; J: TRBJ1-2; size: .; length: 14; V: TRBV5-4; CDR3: CASSPWTANYGYTF; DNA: TGTGCCAGCAGCCCCTGGACAGCCAACTATGGCTACACCTTC
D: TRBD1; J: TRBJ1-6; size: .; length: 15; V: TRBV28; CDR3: CASSQPGTGTSFLHF; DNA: TGTGCCAGCAGTCAACCCGGGACAGGCACTTCATTCCTCCACTTT
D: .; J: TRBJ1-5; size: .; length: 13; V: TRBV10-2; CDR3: CASSRDTRGPQHF; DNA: TGCGCCAGCTCCCGGGACACCCGTGGGCCCCAGCATTTT
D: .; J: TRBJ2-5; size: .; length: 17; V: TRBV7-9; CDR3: CASSPPADSQPQGTQYF; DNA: TGTGCCAGCAGCCCCCCGGCGGACAGCCAACCCCAGGGAACCCAGTACTTC
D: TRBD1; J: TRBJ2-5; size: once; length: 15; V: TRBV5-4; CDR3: CASSFDRGFQETQYF; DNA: TGTGCCAGCAGTTTTGACAGGGGATTCCAAGAGACCCAGTACTTC
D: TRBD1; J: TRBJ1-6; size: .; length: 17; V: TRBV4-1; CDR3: CASSQGVKQGGNSPLHF; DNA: TGCGCCAGCAGCCAAGGAGTAAAGCAGGGGGGAAATTCACCCCTCCACTTT
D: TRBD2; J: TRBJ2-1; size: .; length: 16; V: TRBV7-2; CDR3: CASSLASGGAYNEQFF; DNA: TGTGCCAGCAGCTTAGCTAGCGGGGGGGCCTACAATGAGCAGTTCTTC
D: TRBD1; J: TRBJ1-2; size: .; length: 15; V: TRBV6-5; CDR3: CASSRSDRELYGYTF; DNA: TGTGCCAGCAGTCGGTCCGACAGGGAGCTCTATGGCTACACCTTC
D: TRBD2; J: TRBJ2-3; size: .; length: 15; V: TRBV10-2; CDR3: CASTVDAGGTDTQYF; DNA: TGCGCCAGCACGGTGGATGCGGGAGGCACAGATACGCAGTATTTT
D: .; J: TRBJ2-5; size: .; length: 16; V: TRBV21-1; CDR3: CASSKIRDRGRETQYF; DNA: TGTGCCAGCAGCAAAATCCGAGACAGGGGGAGGGAGACCCAGTACTTC
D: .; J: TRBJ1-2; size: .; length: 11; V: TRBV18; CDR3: CASSPSEGYTF; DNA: TGTGCCAGCTCACCCAGCGAAGGCTACACCTTC
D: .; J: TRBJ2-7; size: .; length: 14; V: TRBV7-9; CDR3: CASSFAQGKDEQYF; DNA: TGTGCCAGCAGCTTCGCCCAGGGCAAAGACGAGCAGTACTTC
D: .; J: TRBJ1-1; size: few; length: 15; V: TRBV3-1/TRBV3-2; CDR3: CASSQAAGDVKVAFF; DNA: TGTGCCAGCAGCCAAGCGGCCGGAGATGTGAAGGTGGCTTTCTTT
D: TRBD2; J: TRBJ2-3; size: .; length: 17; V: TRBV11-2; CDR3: CASSRRASGGSAHTQYF; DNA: TGTGCCAGCAGCCGGAGGGCTAGCGGGGGCAGTGCACATACGCAGTATTTT
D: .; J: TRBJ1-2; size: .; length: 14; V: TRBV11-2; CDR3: CASSLAYGNYGYTF; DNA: TGTGCCAGCAGCTTAGCTTACGGGAACTATGGCTACACCTTC
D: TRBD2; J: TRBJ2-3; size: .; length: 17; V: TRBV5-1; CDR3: CASSLTGLTLSTDTQYF; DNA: TGCGCCAGCAGCCTCACGGGACTAACTTTAAGCACAGATACGCAGTATTTT
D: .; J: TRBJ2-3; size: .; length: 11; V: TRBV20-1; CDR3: CSALGPDTQYF; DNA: TGCAGTGCCCTTGGGCCGGATACGCAGTATTTT
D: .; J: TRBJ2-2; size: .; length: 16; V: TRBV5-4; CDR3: CASSSPRVEHTGELFF; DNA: TGTGCCAGCAGCTCGCCCAGGGTAGAGCACACCGGGGAGCTGTTTTTT
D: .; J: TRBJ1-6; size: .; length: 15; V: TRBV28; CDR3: CASSSPYREYSPLHF; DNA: TGTGCCAGCAGTTCTCCCTACAGGGAGTATTCACCCCTCCACTTT
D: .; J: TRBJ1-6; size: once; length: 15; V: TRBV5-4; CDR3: CASSLLGQGTSPLHF; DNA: TGTGCCAGCAGCTTGTTGGGGCAGGGAACTTCACCCCTCCACTTT
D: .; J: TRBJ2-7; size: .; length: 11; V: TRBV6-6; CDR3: CASSAEGEQYF; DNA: TGTGCCAGCAGTGCGGAGGGCGAGCAGTACTTC
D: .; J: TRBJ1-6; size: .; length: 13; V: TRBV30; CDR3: CAWSQGGNSPLHF; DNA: TGTGCCTGGAGCCAAGGGGGAAATTCACCCCTCCACTTT
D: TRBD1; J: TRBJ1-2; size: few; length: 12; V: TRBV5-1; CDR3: CASSLGQGVHTF; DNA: TGCGCCAGCAGCTTGGGGCAGGGGGTCCACACCTTC
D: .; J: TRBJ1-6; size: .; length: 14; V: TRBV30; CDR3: CAWSLAVGNSPLHF; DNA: TGTGCCTGGAGTTTAGCTGTCGGGAATTCACCCCTCCACTTT
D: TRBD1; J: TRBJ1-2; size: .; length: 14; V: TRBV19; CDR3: CASTPKTGFYGYTF; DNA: TGTGCCAGTACCCCAAAGACAGGGTTCTATGGCTACACCTTC
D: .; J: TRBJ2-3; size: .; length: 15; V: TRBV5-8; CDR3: CASSLTSGDGDTQYF; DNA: TGTGCCAGCAGCTTGACCTCGGGGGACGGAGATACGCAGTATTTT
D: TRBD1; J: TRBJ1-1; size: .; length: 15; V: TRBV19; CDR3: CASIPERGRFTEAFF; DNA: TGTGCCAGTATCCCGGAAAGGGGGCGTTTTACTGAAGCTTTCTTT
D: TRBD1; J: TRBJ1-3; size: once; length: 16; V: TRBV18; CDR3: CASSPMPGQQRNTIYF; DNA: TGTGCCAGCTCACCAATGCCGGGACAGCAGAGAAACACCATATATTTT
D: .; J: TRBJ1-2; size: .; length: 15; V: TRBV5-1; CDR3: CASSSFSGANYGYTF; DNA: TGCGCCAGCAGCTCCTTCAGTGGGGCGAACTATGGCTACACCTTC